The 21 T cell receptor beta chains below come from one sample, sequenced in a study of blood T cell repertoires in COVID-19. Method: immunoSEQ multiplex PCR; TCRdb's copy keeps in-frame clones and lacks some. The table records 150,000 to 200,000 clones, over 65% of them present only once. The sample comprised peripheral blood. The receptors shown here come from a woman aged 80 or over with acute or convalescent COVID-19.

This chain links TRBV11-2 with TRBJ2-7; D may be TRBD2 (6 bases). The CDR3 loop spans 16 amino acids. The germline V gene encodes CDR1 SGHAT and CDR2 FQNNGV. V was pared by 7 bases and J by 5 bases, with 24 bases between. The CDR3 loop reads CASTAISTGGSHEQYF. The DNA for the CDR3 is TGTGCCAGCACCGCCATCTCAACCGGGGGTAGTCACGAGCAGTACTTC.

J is TRBJ2-1 and V is TRBV12-3 or TRBV12-4, with D hard to call. V dropped 5 bases and J dropped 9 bases, with 11 bases sitting between them. The CDR3 has 12 residues. CDR3: CASSPEFGEQFF. For the CDR3, the DNA is TGTGCCAGCAGTCCCGAATTCGGTGAGCAGTTCTTC.

The V call is TRBV18, the J call TRBJ2-1, with a weak D call TRBD2 (6 bases). The CDR3 extends over 17 amino acids. Germline lookup yields CDR1 KGHSH and CDR2 LQKENI. V lost 4 bases to trimming and J lost 6 bases, with 22 bases between them. The CDR3 region is CASSLKLYGSVGNEQFF. The CDR3 DNA reads as TGTGCCAGCTCACTAAAACTGTACGGGAGTGTGGGCAATGAGCAGTTCTTC. Filled out from reference TRBV18 and TRBJ2-1, the complete variable domain reads NAGVMQNPRHLVRRRGQEARLRCSPMKGHSHVYWYRQLPEEGLKFMVYLQKENIIDESGMPKERFSAEFPKEGPSILRIQQVVRGDSAAYFCASSLKLYGSVGNEQFFGPGTRLTVL.

This clone came up a few times. The chain uses TRBV10-3 and TRBJ1-3; 7 bases align to TRBD1. V dropped 3 bases and J dropped 4; count of bases not matched to a gene: 6. The CDR3 runs to 15 residues. The V gene's germline CDR1 is ENHRY and CDR2 SYGVKD. This CDR3 reads CAISDLGGKGNTIYF. The DNA for the CDR3 is TGTGCCATCAGTGATCTAGGGGGCAAGGGAAACACCATATATTTT.

The chain has TRBV10-3 and TRBJ2-2; the D gene is possibly TRBD2 (6 bases). V lost 10 bases and J 0 bases, leaving 12 bases between the germline ends. The CDR3 runs 14 residues. Germline values: CDR1 ENHRY, CDR2 SYGVKD. In nucleotides, the CDR3 is TGTGCCAGTTGTAGCGGCACGAACACCGGGGAGCTGTTTTTT. This codes for CASCSGTNTGELFF.

The genes are TRBV19 and TRBJ1-5; D uncertain. Germline V gives CDR1 LNHDA, CDR2 SQIVND (reference sequence). Trimming cost V 3 bases and J 4 bases, with 13 bases left between them. The CDR3 loop spans 15 amino acids. CDR3: CASSILASGNQPQHF. The CDR3, as DNA: TGTGCCAGTAGTATTCTTGCAAGCGGGAATCAGCCCCAGCATTTT.

In its sample, this clone was seen a few times. This chain links TRBV13 with TRBJ2-7; D might be TRBD1 (5 bases). The V and J ends lost 0 bases and 4 bases respectively, with 7 bases between them. From germline, CDR1 is PRHDT and CDR2 FYEKMQ (reference sequence). The CDR3 totals 13 residues. The CDR3 here is CASSLGQGYEQYF. CDR3 nucleotide sequence: TGTGCCAGCAGCTTAGGCCAGGGTTACGAGCAGTACTTC.

The chain joins TRBV28 to TRBJ1-2; weak D call: TRBD1 (6 bases). The CDR3 extends over 12 amino acids. Trimming took 5 bases from V and 5 from J, leaving 9 bases between them. Germline lookup yields CDR1 MDHEN and CDR2 SYDVKM. For the CDR3, the DNA is TGTGCCAGCAGTCAGGGGTGGTATGGCTACACCTTC. It is translated as CASSQGWYGYTF.

The V call is TRBV30, the J call TRBJ1-1; tentatively, D is TRBD1 (5 bases). Per the germline V gene, CDR1 is GTSNPN and CDR2 is SVGIG (reference sequence). The CDR3 is 13 amino acids. Trimming removed 1 base at V and 10 bases at J, with 16 bases between. CDR3 nucleotide sequence: TGTGCCTGGAGTGGGACCCCACAGGAATTAGCTTTCTTT. It encodes CAWSGTPQELAFF.

The rearrangement joins TRBV11-2 to TRBJ1-2; 12 bases match TRBD1. This CDR3 region has 17 residues. V shed 3 bases and J 10 bases; nucleotides not matched to a gene: 15. Germline values: CDR1 SGHAT, CDR2 FQNNGV. CDR3 nucleotides: TGTGCCAGCAGCTTCCAAGGGACAGGGGGCGCCATGGCCGCCTACACCTTC. Its protein is CASSFQGTGGAMAAYTF.

The chain joins TRBV24-1 to TRBJ2-1; maybe TRBD2 (6 bases). The CDR3 runs to 13 residues. Germline CDR1 reads KGHDR; CDR2 reads SFDVKD. The V end lost 4 bases, the J end lost 9 bases, and 12 bases lay between the germline ends. Here the CDR3 DNA reads TGTGCCACCAGTGACAGACTAGTAGGTGAGCAGTTCTTC. Its protein product is CATSDRLVGEQFF.

This clone occurred a few times. The V call is TRBV2, the J call TRBJ1-6; TRBD1 aligns across 9 bases. The CDR3 length is 15 residues. The V gene end was trimmed by 3 bases and the J gene end by 10 bases; junction bases not matched to a gene: 7. Germline V CDR1 and CDR2: SNHLY, FYNNEI. The CDR3 is CASSELGQGNSPLHF. The DNA for the CDR3 is TGTGCCAGCAGTGAGTTGGGACAGGGTAACTCACCCCTCCACTTT.

This chain joins TRBV6-4 and TRBJ1-1; 7 bases map to TRBD1. J gave up 11 bases and V 2 bases, and 8 bases lay outside the gene matches. This CDR3 spans 13 amino acids. CDR1 and CDR2 from the germline V gene are MRHNA and SNTAGT. CDR3 loop: CASSDAGEQGAFF. In DNA form, the CDR3 reads TGTGCCAGCAGTGACGCTGGGGAACAGGGGGCTTTCTTT.

The chain joins TRBV7-3 to TRBJ2-1; maybe TRBD2 (6 bases). CDR1 is SGHTA and CDR2 is FQGTGA in the germline V gene. The CDR3 is 14 residues long. Trimming took off 5 bases at V and 0 bases at J, with 8 bases between the two ends. This CDR3 reads CASSPAGSYNEQFF. The CDR3 coding sequence is TGTGCCAGCAGCCCAGCGGGCTCCTACAATGAGCAGTTCTTC.

V usage is TRBV11-2 and J usage is TRBJ1-2; D perhaps matches TRBD1 (5 bases). The germline gives CDR1 SGHAT, CDR2 FQNNGV. V was trimmed by 3 bases and J by 3 bases, leaving 8 bases between them. The CDR3 contains 13 residues. DNA of the CDR3: TGTGCCAGCAGCTTGGGAGGGGACTATGGCTACACCTTC. Its protein product is CASSLGGDYGYTF.

The chain joins TRBV20-1 to TRBJ1-1, with no clear D. Germline values: CDR1 DFQATT, CDR2 SNEGSKA (reference sequence). The ends were cut back, 6 bases at V and 2 bases at J, with 7 bases in the middle. The CDR3 covers 11 residues. The CDR3 sequence is CSAGANTEAFF. The CDR3 nucleotides read TGCAGTGCCGGAGCAAACACTGAAGCTTTCTTT.

This clone has more than one count but fewer than ten. This chain links TRBV7-8 with TRBJ2-1; D perhaps matches TRBD1 (5 bases). The length of the CDR3 is 14 residues. Trimming pared 5 bases from V and 10 bases from J, leaving 18 bases between. CDR1 SGHVS and CDR2 FQNEAQ come from the germline V gene. CDR3 DNA: TGTGCCAGCAGCCCTACCTCTTTACGACAGGAGCAGTTCTTC. It specifies CASSPTSLRQEQFF.

The chain employs TRBV6-4 and TRBJ2-5; TRBD2 might be the D (6 bases). The CDR3 runs to 14 residues. V lost 8 bases, J lost 7 bases, and 20 bases lay in between. Germline V gives CDR1 MRHNA, CDR2 SNTAGT. This CDR3 is CASRKGGGMATQYF. The CDR3, as DNA: TGTGCCAGCCGAAAGGGTGGGGGGATGGCGACCCAGTACTTC.

V gene TRBV3-1 (or the pseudogene TRBV3-2) combines with J gene TRBJ2-5; the match to TRBD2 covers 8 bases. The CDR3 length is 15 residues. V gave up 2 bases and J gave up 5 bases; unmatched junction bases: 7. Per germline, CDR1 LGHDT and CDR2 YNNKEL (reference sequence). In DNA, the CDR3 is TGTGCCAGCAGCCAAAGGACGGGGGGGGCGGAGACCCAGTACTTC. Encoded protein: CASSQRTGGAETQYF.

The rearrangement links TRBV25-1 to TRBJ1-5; tentatively, D is TRBD1 (6 bases). Germline V lookup: CDR1 MGHDK, CDR2 SYGVNS. The V gene lost 5 bases and the J gene lost 2 bases, with 13 bases spanning the gap. CDR3 length: 15 residues. DNA for the CDR3: TGTGCCAGCAGTCAGGGGATGTTGGGCAATCAGCCCCAGCATTTT. It specifies CASSQGMLGNQPQHF.

This clone was seen a handful of times. The chain's CDR3 is CASRQGQATGPQHF. CDR3 in DNA: TGTGCCAGCAGACAGGGACAGGCTACGGGGCCCCAGCATTTT. The V and J genes are TRBV28 and TRBJ1-5; 8 bases align to TRBD1. Trimming removed 6 bases from V and 9 bases from J; junction bases left unmatched: 10. The CDR3 extends over 14 amino acids. Germline V gene sequence: CDR1 MDHEN, CDR2 SYDVKM.